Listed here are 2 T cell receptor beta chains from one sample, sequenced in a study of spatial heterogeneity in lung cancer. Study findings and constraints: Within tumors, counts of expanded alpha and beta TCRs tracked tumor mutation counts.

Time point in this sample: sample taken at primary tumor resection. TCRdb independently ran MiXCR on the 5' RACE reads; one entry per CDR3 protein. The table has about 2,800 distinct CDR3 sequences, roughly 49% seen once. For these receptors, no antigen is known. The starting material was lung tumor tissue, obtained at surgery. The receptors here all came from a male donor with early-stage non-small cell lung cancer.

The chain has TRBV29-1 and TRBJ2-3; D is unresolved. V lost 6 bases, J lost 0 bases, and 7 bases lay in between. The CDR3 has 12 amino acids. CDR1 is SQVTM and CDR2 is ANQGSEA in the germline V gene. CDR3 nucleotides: TGCAGCGTCGACCCCAGCACAGATACGCAGTATTTT. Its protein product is CSVDPSTDTQYF.

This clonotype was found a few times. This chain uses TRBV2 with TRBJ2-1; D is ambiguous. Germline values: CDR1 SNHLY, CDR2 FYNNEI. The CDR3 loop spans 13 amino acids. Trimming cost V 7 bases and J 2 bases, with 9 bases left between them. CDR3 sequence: CASKGRPYNEQFF. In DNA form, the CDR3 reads TGTGCCAGCAAGGGCCGCCCCTACAATGAGCAGTTCTTC.